Following are 17 T cell receptor beta chains from one sample sequenced in a study of blood T cell repertoires in COVID-19. This table comes from immunoSEQ multiplex PCR, and its TCRdb copy is limited to in-frame clones, with some not included. Counted here are about 72,000 clones, roughly 90% occurring once; the ten biggest clones make up approximately 30%. Material: peripheral blood. These receptors were taken from a man aged 45-60 years with acute or convalescent COVID-19.

The rearrangement joins TRBV7-9 to TRBJ2-7; D gene ambiguous. Trimming removed 4 bases at V and 5 bases at J, with 9 bases between. Germline V CDR1 and CDR2: SEHNR, FQNEAQ (reference sequence). This CDR3 is 12 amino acids long. DNA of the CDR3: TGTGCCAGCAGCTCATCGAGAGACGAGCAGTACTTC. Translating gives CASSSSRDEQYF.

V gene TRBV4-1 combines with J gene TRBJ2-5, with D unresolved. The V and J ends lost 5 bases and 0 bases respectively, with 16 bases between them. Germline V gene lookup returns CDR1 MGHRA and CDR2 YSYEKL. The CDR3 length is 16 residues. The CDR3 coding sequence is TGCGCCAGCAGCGCAAATTCCGGTCCGTACCAAGAGACCCAGTACTTC. It specifies CASSANSGPYQETQYF.

In its sample, this clone was seen once. The chain uses TRBV28 and TRBJ1-5, with D tentatively TRBD1 (5 bases). V lost 5 bases and J lost 2, with 16 bases in between. Germline-derived CDR1 and CDR2 are MDHEN and SYDVKM. The CDR3 sequence is 16 residues long. The CDR3 reads CASSSLGGGRNQPQHF. DNA of the CDR3: TGTGCCAGCAGTAGCCTCGGGGGAGGTCGCAATCAGCCCCAGCATTTT.

This chain uses TRBV19 with TRBJ2-2, with 8 nucleotides matching TRBD1. Trimming removed 5 bases from V and 5 bases from J; junction bases left unmatched: 7. This CDR3 has 15 amino acids. Per germline, CDR1 LNHDA and CDR2 SQIVND (reference sequence). The CDR3, as DNA: TGTGCCAGTAGTCGCGGACAGGGATGGACCGGGGAGCTGTTTTTT. Its protein is CASSRGQGWTGELFF.

This chain joins TRBV24-1 and TRBJ2-7; D unclear. CDR1 is KGHDR and CDR2 is SFDVKD in the germline V gene. The V and J ends lost 4 bases and 0 bases respectively, with 9 bases between them. CDR3 length equals 14 residues. The chain's CDR3 is CATSEGSSSYEQYF. The CDR3 nucleotides read TGTGCCACCAGTGAGGGCAGTAGCTCCTACGAGCAGTACTTC.

This clone was seen a single time. The chain carries TRBV2 and TRBJ1-2, with TRBD1 identical over 8 bases. The CDR3 loop spans 15 amino acids. The J segment lost 2 bases and the V segment lost 7 bases, leaving 9 bases of the junction unmatched. CDR1 and CDR2 from the germline V gene are SNHLY and FYNNEI. CDR3 DNA sequence: TGTGCCAGCAAACAGGACAGGGATGTGAACTATGGCTACACCTTC. Protein product: CASKQDRDVNYGYTF. The full variable domain, completed using reference TRBV2 and TRBJ1-2, is EPEVTQTPSHQVTQMGQEVILRCVPISNHLYFYWYRQILGQKVEFLVSFYNNEISEKSEIFDDQFSVERPDGSNFTLKIRSTKLEDSAMYFCASKQDRDVNYGYTFGSGTRLTVV.

The V gene is TRBV18, the J gene TRBJ1-4, with D perhaps TRBD1 (6 bases). CDR3 length: 14 amino acids. Trimming removed 3 bases at V and 8 bases at J, with 13 bases between. CDR1 is KGHSH and CDR2 is LQKENI in the germline V gene. The CDR3 loop reads CASSPNNRVEKLFF. DNA for the CDR3: TGTGCCAGCTCACCGAATAACAGGGTGGAAAAACTGTTTTTT.

The chain uses TRBV28 and TRBJ2-3; D is unresolved. The CDR3 extends over 16 amino acids. V lost 3 bases and J 1 base, leaving 14 bases between the germline ends. Germline V gives CDR1 MDHEN, CDR2 SYDVKM. CDR3 DNA sequence: TGTGCCAGCAGTTTCTTAGTGGGCATCGGCACAGATACGCAGTATTTT. Amino acids: CASSFLVGIGTDTQYF.

Written as DNA, the CDR3 is TGTGCCAGCAGCCAGAAGGGGGAGACAATAGATACGCAGTATTTT. Amino acid sequence: CASSQKGETIDTQYF. The gene calls are TRBV4-2 and TRBJ2-3, with TRBD1 as a possible D gene (6 bases). The CDR3 is 15 amino acids. The V end was cut by 3 bases, the J end by 5 bases, with 15 bases between. Germline V lookup: CDR1 LGHNA, CDR2 YNFKEQ.

The chain combines TRBV5-1 with TRBJ1-1; 8 bases fit TRBD1. In germline, CDR1 is SGHRS, CDR2 YFSETQ. After removal of 4 bases from V and 4 bases from J, the junction contained 9 bases not matched to a gene. This CDR3 contains 15 residues. CDR3 in DNA: TGCGCCAGCAGCCCCGTCGGGACAGGCCTCACTGAAGCTTTCTTT. Amino acids: CASSPVGTGLTEAFF.

V usage is TRBV10-1 and J usage is TRBJ1-6; D unresolved. The CDR3 loop spans 12 amino acids. The ends were cut back, 3 bases at V and 12 bases at J, with 9 bases in the middle. Per the germline V gene, CDR1 is WNHNN and CDR2 is SYGVQD (reference sequence). Here the CDR3 DNA reads TGCGCCAGCAGTGAATCTAAGCTACCCCTCCACTTT. Its protein product is CASSESKLPLHF.

The V gene is TRBV27, the J gene TRBJ1-1; D ambiguous. V was clipped by 4 bases and J by 1 base, with 10 bases between them. Germline assignment: CDR1 MNHEY and CDR2 SMNVEV (reference sequence). The CDR3 contains 14 residues. CDR3 bases: TGTGCCAGCAGTTCAGGTAATGGGAACACTGAAGCTTTCTTT. This sequence encodes CASSSGNGNTEAFF.

The rearrangement links TRBV6-2 or TRBV6-3 to TRBJ2-2, with TRBD2 identical over 9 bases. V lost 4 bases, J lost 0 bases, and 6 bases stayed unmatched. The germline CDR1 and CDR2 sequences are MNHEY and SVGEGT. The CDR3 covers 17 residues. The DNA for the CDR3 is TGTGCCAGCAGTTCCGCGGGACTAGCTTCGAACACCGGGGAGCTGTTTTTT. Amino acid sequence: CASSSAGLASNTGELFF.

This clone was counted once. The chain recombines TRBV25-1 with TRBJ2-7; TRBD1 matches at 7 bases. The J segment lost 11 bases and the V segment lost 3 bases, leaving 7 bases of the junction unmatched. CDR1 MGHDK and CDR2 SYGVNS come from the germline V gene. This CDR3 has 12 amino acids. CDR3 DNA: TGTGCCAGCAGTGAGATCGGGACAGATGAGTACTTC. As protein: CASSEIGTDEYF.

This sequence joins TRBV5-1 and TRBJ1-4, with 8 bases fitting TRBD1. Trimming at V came to 7 bases and at J to 3 bases, leaving 8 bases not matched to a gene. There are 15 residues in the CDR3. Germline CDR1 and CDR2: SGHRS and YFSETQ. The CDR3 here is CASAQQGVANEKLFF. The CDR3 coding sequence is TGCGCCAGCGCACAACAGGGGGTAGCTAATGAAAAACTGTTTTTT.

In its sample, this clone was seen once. The chain recombines TRBV27 with TRBJ2-3, with D possibly being TRBD2 (6 bases). The CDR3 is 13 amino acids. Looked up from germline, CDR1 is MNHEY and CDR2 is SMNVEV (reference sequence). V lost 1 base and J 5 bases, leaving 7 bases between the germline ends. The CDR3 nucleotides are TGTGCCAGCAGTTTATGGGGAGGAGATACGCAGTATTTT. Protein product: CASSLWGGDTQYF.

The chain links TRBV30 to TRBJ1-6; 7 nucleotides agree with TRBD1. This CDR3 region has 14 residues. The germline V gene has CDR1 GTSNPN and CDR2 SVGIG (reference sequence). V lost 0 bases and J lost 7; bases outside the gene matches: 3. The CDR3 loop is CAWSVRDRNSPLHF. The CDR3 nucleotides read TGTGCCTGGAGTGTAAGGGACAGAAATTCACCCCTCCACTTT. The complete variable domain, with remaining parts taken from reference TRBV30 and TRBJ1-6, reads SQTIHQWPATLVQPVGSPLSLECTVEGTSNPNLYWYRQAAGRGLQLLFYSVGIGQISSEVPQNLSASRPQDRQFILSSKKLLLSDSGFYLCAWSVRDRNSPLHFGNGTRLTVT.